The clone carrying this T cell receptor beta chain was observed many times. These data belong to a study of molecular identifiers for immune sequencing clone quantification. TCRdb reanalysed the PCR reads using MiXCR and keeps one entry per CDR3 protein. The sample shows around 89,000 distinct CDR3 sequences, 15% to 20% of them seen only once. CDR1 and CDR2 (germline): MNHNY, SVGAGI (reference sequence). With 2 bases removed from V and 4 bases from J, the gap between germline ends came to 6 bases. The CDR3 length is 12 residues. The origin of this receptor is a human donor in good health. Some libraries in this study had Jurkat cell RNA spiked in. The chain has TRBV6-6 and TRBJ2-7; D unresolved. Input material: naive CD8+ T cells from blood, with Jurkat cell RNA spiked in. Noted subset: FACS-sorted CD8+CD4-CCR7+CD45RA+ naive T cells. CDR3 amino acids: CASSYTEYEQYF. CDR3 DNA sequence: TGTGCCAGCAGTTACACAGAGTACGAGCAGTACTTC.